A single sample gave rise to the 13 T cell receptor beta chains below, sequenced in a study of CD8+CD57+ T cells in acquired aplastic anemia. TCR beta VDJ combinations and CDR3 sequences were profiled from genomic DNA. TCRdb analysed the reads with MiXCR anew, one entry per CDR3 protein. Of around 230,000 distinct CDR3 sequences listed, roughly 57% are singletons. Sample: sorted CD4+, CD8+, or CD8+CD57+ T cells (not recorded which) from PBMCs. All receptors derive from a human donor in good health.

The chain has TRBV10-2 and TRBJ1-5; no clear D. The germline V and J ends were trimmed by 7 bases and 4 bases, with 14 bases remaining between them. Germline loops: CDR1 WSHSY, CDR2 SAAADI. This CDR3 contains 14 residues. DNA for the CDR3: TGCGCCAGCACCCAAAGCTCCGTTAATCAGCCCCAGCATTTT. It encodes CASTQSSVNQPQHF.

The chain carries TRBV5-1 and TRBJ2-1; TRBD1 matches at 10 bases. The CDR3 runs to 13 residues. The trim removed 3 bases at V and 8 bases at J, leaving 2 bases unmatched. Germline V gene data show CDR1 as SGHRS and CDR2 as YFSETQ. CDR3 residues: CASSSGTGDEQFF. The CDR3 region has the DNA TGCGCCAGCAGCTCCGGGACAGGGGATGAGCAGTTCTTC.

The rearrangement uses TRBV30 and TRBJ2-1, with D possibly called TRBD1 or TRBD2 (6 bases each). Trimming pared 4 bases from V and 9 bases from J, leaving 13 bases between. The CDR3 runs to 12 residues. Germline V gene sequence: CDR1 GTSNPN, CDR2 SVGIG (reference sequence). The CDR3 DNA reads TGTGCCTGGATAAGGGGGGACACTGAGCAGTTCTTC. It is translated as CAWIRGDTEQFF.

This rearrangement joins TRBV7-3 to TRBJ2-1; perhaps TRBD2 as D (5 bases). V lost 2 bases and J lost 5, with 7 bases in between. The length of the CDR3 is 13 residues. Germline V gives CDR1 SGHTA, CDR2 FQGTGA. CDR3 protein: CASSLSLDNEQFF. Here the CDR3 DNA reads TGTGCCAGCAGCTTATCACTAGACAATGAGCAGTTCTTC.

This clonotype was picked up many times. The V call is TRBV4-2, the J call TRBJ2-1; D is unresolved. The CDR3 spans 15 residues. V shed 7 bases and J shed 2 bases, with 15 bases lying between them. Germline CDR1 LGHNA, CDR2 YNFKEQ. The CDR3 spells CASMPDGDTYNEQFF. The CDR3 region has the DNA TGTGCCAGCATGCCCGACGGAGATACCTACAATGAGCAGTTCTTC.

V usage is TRBV9 and J usage is TRBJ2-5; D might be TRBD1 (5 bases). V lost 0 bases and J lost 5, with 5 bases in between. Germline CDR1 is SGDLS and CDR2 is YYNGEE. The CDR3 length is 12 residues. CDR3 in DNA: TGTGCCAGCAGCGTAGCAGGGGAGACCCAGTACTTC. This translates into CASSVAGETQYF.

J is TRBJ2-7 and V is TRBV11-3, with unresolved D. Trimming took 5 bases from V and 1 from J, leaving 15 bases between them. The germline CDR1 and CDR2 sequences are SGHNT and YENEEA. There are 15 residues in the CDR3. Here the CDR3 reads CASSPEPTPSYEQYF. CDR3 bases: TGTGCCAGCAGCCCGGAACCCACCCCTTCCTACGAGCAGTACTTC.

The chain recombines TRBV5-6 with TRBJ2-7, with D tentatively TRBD1 (6 bases). V was trimmed by 5 bases and J by 3 bases, leaving 15 bases between them. In germline, CDR1 is SGHDT, CDR2 YYEEEE. CDR3 size: 14 residues. CDR3 DNA: TGTGCCAGCAGAAAAGAACAGGGCGACTACGAGCAGTACTTC. Its translation: CASRKEQGDYEQYF.

In DNA, the CDR3 is TGTGCCAGCAGCCAAGATGGGGGTGGAAACGAGCAGTACTTC. Amino acids: CASSQDGGGNEQYF. The chain joins TRBV4-2 to TRBJ2-7, with D possibly being TRBD1 or TRBD2 (5 bases each). The CDR3 is 14 residues long. The V gene lost 0 bases and the J gene lost 5 bases, with 11 bases spanning the gap. Germline assignment: CDR1 LGHNA and CDR2 YNFKEQ.

This clonotype was seen ten or more times. The chain recombines TRBV6-4 with TRBJ1-6; D gene ambiguous. This CDR3 spans 14 amino acids. Deletions cut 0 bases from V and 7 bases from J, with 7 bases between. The germline V gene encodes CDR1 MRHNA and CDR2 SNTAGT. The CDR3 loop is CASSDSFWNSPLHF. In nucleotides, the CDR3 is TGTGCCAGCAGTGACTCTTTTTGGAATTCACCCCTCCACTTT.

The chain joins TRBV7-9 to TRBJ2-1, with 10 bases identical to TRBD2. Germline V gene data show CDR1 as SEHNR and CDR2 as FQNEAQ (reference sequence). The V segment lost 5 bases and the J segment 6 bases; nucleotides outside the gene matches: 7. The length of the CDR3 is 15 residues. CDR3 sequence (DNA): TGTGCCAGCAGCCCCGTAGCGGGAGGACCCAATGAGCAGTTCTTC. It is translated as CASSPVAGGPNEQFF.

The chain couples TRBV20-1 to TRBJ2-7; TRBD1 might be the D (6 bases). Germline assignment: CDR1 DFQATT and CDR2 SNEGSKA (reference sequence). With 0 bases removed from V and 3 bases from J, the gap between germline ends came to 12 bases. The CDR3 runs to 14 residues. CDR3 in DNA: TGCAGTGCTAGAGAGCAGGGGCGAAACTACGAGCAGTACTTC. Its translation is CSAREQGRNYEQYF.

This clonotype has at least ten counts. The chain employs TRBV9 and TRBJ1-5, with D possibly TRBD1 on 5 matching bases. CDR3 length: 13 residues. V lost 3 bases and J lost 7, with 11 bases in between. Germline V CDR1 and CDR2: SGDLS, YYNGEE. The CDR3 spells CASSGDGSQPQHF. CDR3 coding DNA: TGTGCCAGCAGCGGGGACGGGAGCCAGCCCCAGCATTTT.